These T cell receptor beta chains were read from a single sample in a study of T cells in Graves' hyperthyroidism and ophthalmopathy. TCRdb processed the multiplex PCR reads anew with MiXCR; each CDR3 protein has one entry. Of approximately 600,000 distinct CDR3 sequences listed, 13% to 15% are singletons. Sequenced material: blood. All receptors come from a woman younger than 30 with Graves' ophthalmopathy. Both conserved end residues are part of each CDR3. The order of the fields is J gene, D gene, V gene, CDR3 length, clone size, CDR3 DNA, CDR3 protein. A D gene is named only where the DNA matches it firmly. Expanded clones get a size class; other rows say once, few or many, or leave the size out.

TRBJ2-1	TRBD1	TRBV6-2/TRBV6-3	15	many	TGTGCCAGCAGCTACTACAGGGGATCCTGGGATGAGCAGTTCTTC	CASSYYRGSWDEQFF
TRBJ2-7	TRBD1	TRBV7-2	18	many	TGTGCCAGCAGCTTAGCTTCGGAAACAGGGGGTTATAGATACGAGCAGTACTTC	CASSLASETGGYRYEQYF
TRBJ1-6	-	TRBV6-1	14	-	TGTGCCAGCGGACAAAGCTCCTATAATTCACCCCTCCACTTT	CASGQSSYNSPLHF
TRBJ2-2	-	TRBV4-3	15	many	TGCGCCAGCAGCCTCCAGCGGGCGAACACCGGGGAGCTGTTTTTT	CASSLQRANTGELFF
TRBJ2-7	-	TRBV10-3	12	many	TGTGCCATCAGGGACGGCTCCTACGAGCAGTACTTC	CAIRDGSYEQYF
TRBJ2-1	TRBD2	TRBV10-2	15	many	TGCGCCAGCATCGATGGGCGGGAGGGATACAATGAGCAGTTCTTC	CASIDGREGYNEQFF
TRBJ1-2	-	TRBV19	13	many	TGTGCCAGTAGTAAAACAGCTAACTATGGCTACACCTTC	CASSKTANYGYTF
TRBJ1-1	-	TRBV6-1	14	many	TGTGCCAGCAGGATAGGACACTGGAACACTGAAGCTTTCTTT	CASRIGHWNTEAFF
TRBJ1-2	TRBD1	TRBV9	15	-	TGTGCCAGCACCCTCCTTGGAGGGGGCAACTATGGCTACACCTTC	CASTLLGGGNYGYTF
TRBJ2-7	-	TRBV20-1	12	many	TGCAGTGCTAGAAGGTCATCAGGCGAGCAGTACTTC	CSARRSSGEQYF
TRBJ2-7	TRBD2	TRBV28	16	-	TGTGCCAGCAGTCTCTCCGGACTAGCGGGAGCAAAGGAGCAGTACTTC	CASSLSGLAGAKEQYF
TRBJ2-1	-	TRBV6-1	15	many	TGTGCCAGCAGTGTCCGACAGGGAGGGGGCAATGAGCAGTTCTTC	CASSVRQGGGNEQFF
TRBJ2-7	-	TRBV7-2	14	many	TGTGCCAGCACCGCGGGGGCAGTACATAACGAGCAGTACTTC	CASTAGAVHNEQYF
TRBJ2-1	TRBD2	TRBV29-1	12	few	TGCAGCGGGGTAGCGGGATGGAATGAGCAGTTCTTC	CSGVAGWNEQFF
TRBJ2-1	TRBD2	TRBV4-1	15	few	TGCGCCAGCAGCCATGTCCGGACTAGCGGCAATGAGCAGTTCTTC	CASSHVRTSGNEQFF
TRBJ1-5	-	TRBV12-3/TRBV12-4	14	many	TGTGCCAGCAGTCGCCGGGGCCTCAATCAGCCCCAGCATTTT	CASSRRGLNQPQHF
TRBJ2-6	TRBD1	TRBV6-9	18	-	TGTGCCAGCAGTTCCTGGGGACAGGCGAGCTCTGGGGCCAACGTCCTGACTTTC	CASSSWGQASSGANVLTF
TRBJ2-4	TRBD1	TRBV3-1	14	-	TGTGCCAGCAGCCCGCGGGACAGGGGGCCACGTCAGTACTTC	CASSPRDRGPRQYF
TRBJ2-1	TRBD2	TRBV7-2	16	-	TGTGCCAGCAGCTCCGGGACTAGCGGGCTACAGGGTGAGCAGTTCTTC	CASSSGTSGLQGEQFF
TRBJ2-3	-	TRBV19	14	few	TGTGCCAGTAGTAGGTGGGAGACCGCAGATACGCAGTATTTT	CASSRWETADTQYF
TRBJ1-4	-	TRBV28	16	-	TGTGCCAGCAGTTTATTCGCGACGGATGAAAATGAAAAACTGTTTTTT	CASSLFATDENEKLFF